These 30 T cell receptor beta chains share one sample of origin, sequenced in a study of beta chain features in type 1 diabetes. The authors reverse transcribed all of the isolated RNA, so sequencing captured expressed TCRB transcripts. Clones were sequenced by immunoSEQ multiplex PCR, and TCRdb holds only the in-frame ones, with some missing. The sample has about 240,000 clones; 27% are singletons. The sample taken for sequencing was central memory CD4+ T cells from blood. The receptors were sampled from a man aged 25-40 years in good health.

The rearrangement joins TRBV13 to TRBJ2-6, with D unresolved. Trimming took off 2 bases at V and 1 base at J, with 12 bases between the two ends. Looked up from germline, CDR1 is PRHDT and CDR2 is FYEKMQ (reference sequence). This CDR3 has 17 residues. The CDR3 loop reads CASSLTGSRSGANVLTF. The CDR3 coding sequence is TGTGCCAGCAGCTTAACCGGTTCCAGATCTGGGGCCAACGTCCTGACTTTC.

The V call is TRBV30, the J call TRBJ1-1; TRBD1 matches 10 bases. V shed 4 bases, J shed 1 base, and the junction held 6 bases outside the gene matches. The CDR3 covers 15 residues. Germline CDR1 and CDR2: GTSNPN and SVGIG (reference sequence). DNA of the CDR3: TGTGCCTGGAAGCGACAGGGGGCACAGAACACTGAAGCTTTCTTT. Translating gives CAWKRQGAQNTEAFF.

The genes are TRBV7-9 and TRBJ1-2; 8 nucleotides match TRBD1. Germline values: CDR1 SEHNR, CDR2 FQNEAQ (reference sequence). CDR3 length: 14 residues. J gave up 4 bases and V 4 bases, and 5 bases lay outside the gene matches. Here the CDR3 reads CASSSHTGGYGYTF. In DNA, the CDR3 is TGTGCCAGCAGCTCCCACACAGGGGGCTATGGCTACACCTTC. The full variable domain, rest sourced from reference TRBV7-9 and TRBJ1-2, is DTGVSQNPRHKITKRGQNVTFRCDPISEHNRLYWYRQTLGQGPEFLTYFQNEAQLEKSRLLSDRFSAERPKGSFSTLEIQRTEQGDSAMYLCASSSHTGGYGYTFGSGTRLTVV.

The chain links TRBV11-2 to TRBJ2-1; 11 positions agree with TRBD2. The CDR3 consists of 14 residues. Germline CDR1 reads SGHAT; CDR2 reads FQNNGV. With V trimmed by 8 bases and J by 7 bases, 7 bases remained unmatched. Here the CDR3 reads CASGPASGRNEQFF. The CDR3 DNA is TGTGCCAGCGGCCCGGCTAGCGGGAGGAATGAGCAGTTCTTC.

The chain carries TRBV7-2 and TRBJ2-3; D is uncertain. V was shortened by 1 base and J by 2 bases, with 7 bases between the two germline ends. Germline values: CDR1 SGHTA, CDR2 FQGNSA. This CDR3 contains 14 residues. CDR3 region: CASSLGHLTDTQYF. The CDR3 DNA is TGTGCCAGCAGCTTAGGACATCTCACAGATACGCAGTATTTT.

This clone occurred a few times. The rearrangement joins TRBV30 to TRBJ2-7; 10 bases are shared with TRBD2. This CDR3 contains 16 residues. After removal of 3 bases from V and 5 bases from J, the junction contained 13 bases not matched to a gene. The germline CDR1 and CDR2 sequences are GTSNPN and SVGIG (reference sequence). In DNA form, the CDR3 reads TGTGCCTGGAGGTCTAAGGCTAGCGGGAGTAACAACGAGCAGTACTTC. Translated, it gives CAWRSKASGSNNEQYF.

The rearrangement uses TRBV7-9 and TRBJ2-5; 9 nucleotides match TRBD1. CDR3 size: 15 residues. CDR1 is SEHNR and CDR2 is FQNEAQ in the germline V gene (reference sequence). J was trimmed by 5 bases and V by 6 bases; bases with no gene match: 10. CDR3 nucleotides: TGTGCCAGCAGAAAGCCGGGACAGGGTACGGAGACCCAGTACTTC. Its protein product is CASRKPGQGTETQYF.

V is TRBV4-3 and J is TRBJ1-2; a weak D match, TRBD1 (5 bases). The V and J ends lost 3 bases and 5 bases respectively, with 16 bases between them. CDR3 length equals 15 residues. Germline lookup yields CDR1 LGHNA and CDR2 YSLEER. The CDR3 loop is CASSQGSGQVYGYTF. The CDR3 nucleotides read TGCGCCAGCAGCCAGGGATCGGGGCAGGTATATGGCTACACCTTC.

J is TRBJ1-3 and V is TRBV30; no clear D. The CDR3 loop spans 13 amino acids. The germline CDR1 and CDR2 sequences are GTSNPN and SVGIG (reference sequence). Trimming removed 5 bases at V and 0 bases at J, with 8 bases between. The CDR3 sequence is CAWDGYSGNTIYF. The CDR3 DNA is TGTGCCTGGGACGGATACTCTGGAAACACCATATATTTT.

The chain couples TRBV4-1 to TRBJ2-7; D not resolved. Germline CDR1 reads MGHRA; CDR2 reads YSYEKL. The CDR3 runs to 13 residues. Trimming left V 2 bases short and J 4 bases short, with 9 bases between. CDR3 in amino acids: CASSQQIGYEQYF. CDR3 sequence (DNA): TGCGCCAGCAGCCAACAAATAGGGTACGAGCAGTACTTC.

This clone was seen a few times. The rearrangement joins TRBV18 to TRBJ2-7, with D hard to call. Per germline, CDR1 KGHSH and CDR2 LQKENI. V gave up 2 bases and J gave up 6 bases, with 8 bases separating them. CDR3 length equals 12 residues. CDR3 in DNA: TGTGCCAGCTCACCAGGAAGTCCCGAGCAGTACTTC. This gives the protein CASSPGSPEQYF.

This clone has more than one count but fewer than ten. The chain carries TRBV5-6 and TRBJ1-1; D not certain. CDR3 length equals 13 residues. Looked up from germline, CDR1 is SGHDT and CDR2 is YYEEEE. V was cut by 1 base and J by 1 base, with 5 bases left in between. Written as DNA, the CDR3 is TGTGCCAGCAGCTTGCCCCCGAACACTGAAGCTTTCTTT. It translates to CASSLPPNTEAFF.

The chain employs TRBV28 and TRBJ2-1; 12 bases align to TRBD2. This CDR3 has 14 residues. CDR1 MDHEN and CDR2 SYDVKM come from the germline V gene. J lost 10 bases, V lost 7 bases, and 8 bases had no gene match. CDR3 amino acids: CASTASGRAREQFF. In nucleotides, the CDR3 is TGTGCCAGCACCGCTAGCGGGAGGGCCAGGGAGCAGTTCTTC.

This clone was recorded a few times. The gene calls are TRBV15 and TRBJ2-7; 8 bases fit TRBD1. The CDR3 loop spans 13 amino acids. From germline, CDR1 is LNHNV and CDR2 YYDKDF (reference sequence). Trimming at V came to 5 bases and at J to 6 bases, leaving 6 bases not matched to a gene. DNA of the CDR3: TGTGCCACCAGCCGGGACAGGCATCGCGAGCAGTACTTC. This encodes CATSRDRHREQYF.

About this clone: This may be a read error: a much more frequent sequence differs by one nucleotide. The chain uses TRBV29-1 and TRBJ2-5; 9 positions agree with TRBD2. The CDR3 is made up of 16 amino acids. Germline V CDR1 and CDR2: SQVTM, ANQGSEA. The chain's CDR3 is CIVPETLAGRYGTQYF. In nucleotides, the CDR3 is TGCATCGTCCCTGAAACCCTAGCGGGACGGTATGGGACCCAGTACTTC.

This clone was detected only a few times. Written as DNA, the CDR3 is TGCGCCAGCAGCCAAGATCCGGCAGCCCGCACAGATACGCAGTATTTT. Encoded protein: CASSQDPAARTDTQYF. The chain couples TRBV4-1 to TRBJ2-3; no firm D call. The V end lost 0 bases, the J end lost 1 base, and 11 bases lay between the germline ends. In germline, CDR1 is MGHRA, CDR2 YSYEKL. The CDR3 sequence is 16 residues long.

This clone came up a few times. The chain links TRBV29-1 to TRBJ1-1, with 9 bases lining up with TRBD1. Germline values: CDR1 SQVTM, CDR2 ANQGSEA. J lost 5 bases, V lost 1 base, and 2 bases had no gene match. The CDR3 totals 13 residues. The CDR3 loop is CSVEVTGGTEAFF. CDR3 DNA: TGCAGCGTTGAAGTGACAGGGGGGACTGAAGCTTTCTTT.

The rearrangement links TRBV19 to TRBJ1-6, with TRBD1 matching 11 bases. CDR3 length: 15 amino acids. Germline V gene sequence: CDR1 LNHDA, CDR2 SQIVND (reference sequence). V was pared by 7 bases and J by 7 bases, with 6 bases of the junction left unmatched. The CDR3 loop is CASTGQGARNSPLHF. The CDR3 DNA follows: TGTGCCAGTACCGGACAGGGGGCGCGGAATTCACCCCTCCACTTT.

This clone was detected only a few times. CDR3 region: CAWSAGGGPQYF. In nucleotides, the CDR3 is TGTGCCTGGAGCGCTGGCGGTGGGCCGCAGTATTTT. The gene calls are TRBV30 and TRBJ2-3; D remains unclear. V shed 3 bases and J shed 10 bases, with 14 bases lying between them. Looked up from germline, CDR1 is GTSNPN and CDR2 is SVGIG (reference sequence). The CDR3 is 12 amino acids.

In its sample, this clone was seen a few times. The chain carries TRBV7-2 and TRBJ2-5; no definite D call. Trimming removed 5 bases from V and 13 bases from J, with 20 bases in between. CDR3 length: 13 residues. Germline CDR1 SGHTA, CDR2 FQGNSA. CDR3 nucleotide sequence: TGTGCCAGCAGCCCCACAGAGGATTGGGGTTTGTACTTC. Its translation: CASSPTEDWGLYF. Full variable domain (missing parts from reference TRBV7-2 and TRBJ2-5): GAGVSQSPSNKVTEKGKDVELRCDPISGHTALYWYRQSLGQGLEFLIYFQGNSAPDKSGLPSDRFSAERTGGSVSTLTIQRTQQEDSAVYLCASSPTEDWGLYFGPGTRLLVL.

This clone was seen only a few times. The V and J genes are TRBV5-6 and TRBJ2-7; unclear D gene. The V gene's germline CDR1 is SGHDT and CDR2 YYEEEE. With 3 bases removed from V and 3 bases from J, the gap between germline ends came to 7 bases. This CDR3 comprises 12 residues. CDR3 sequence: CASSSRLYEQYF. CDR3 nucleotide sequence: TGTGCCAGCAGCTCGAGACTCTACGAGCAGTACTTC.

This chain joins TRBV6-5 and TRBJ2-2, with 7 bases identical to TRBD1. The CDR3 loop spans 14 amino acids. V gave up 4 bases and J gave up 6 bases; unmatched junction bases: 5. CDR1 MNHEY and CDR2 SVGAGI come from the germline V gene. CDR3 DNA sequence: TGTGCCAGCAGTTCGGACAGGATCCCCGGGGAGCTGTTTTTT. Protein product: CASSSDRIPGELFF.

In its sample, this clone was seen a few times. The chain couples TRBV29-1 to TRBJ2-7; D may be TRBD2 (5 bases). The CDR3 sequence is 15 residues long. The V end was cut by 4 bases, the J end by 5 bases, with 21 bases between. In germline, CDR1 is SQVTM, CDR2 ANQGSEA. CDR3 amino acids: CSVVPGGLLTNEQYF. CDR3 sequence (DNA): TGCAGCGTTGTCCCGGGTGGACTCCTAACCAACGAGCAGTACTTC.

V usage is TRBV28 and J usage is TRBJ2-3; 9 nucleotides match TRBD1. The V segment lost 5 bases and the J segment 3 bases; nucleotides outside the gene matches: 12. Germline V gene lookup returns CDR1 MDHEN and CDR2 SYDVKM. There are 17 residues in the CDR3. The CDR3 here is CASSPSGTGKLTDTQYF. DNA for the CDR3: TGTGCCAGCAGTCCTTCCGGGACAGGGAAATTAACAGATACGCAGTATTTT. Full variable domain (missing parts from reference TRBV28 and TRBJ2-3): DVKVTQSSRYLVKRTGEKVFLECVQDMDHENMFWYRQDPGLGLRLIYFSYDVKMKEKGDIPEGYSVSREKKERFSLILESASTNQTSMYLCASSPSGTGKLTDTQYFGPGTRLTVL.

The chain uses TRBV7-2 and TRBJ2-3, with a weak D call TRBD1 (6 bases). This CDR3 is built from 15 residues. V lost 7 bases and J lost 1, with 15 bases in between. CDR1 is SGHTA, CDR2 FQGNSA, per germline. DNA for the CDR3: TGTGCCAGCACCAACAGACAGGCCGGCACAGATACGCAGTATTTT. It yields the protein CASTNRQAGTDTQYF.

The CDR3 spells CAWRDSGRSTDTQYF. CDR3 nucleotide sequence: TGTGCCTGGAGGGATAGCGGGCGCAGCACAGATACGCAGTATTTT. The chain uses TRBV30 and TRBJ2-3, with 7 bases fitting TRBD2. CDR1 and CDR2 from the germline V gene are GTSNPN and SVGIG (reference sequence). J was trimmed by 0 bases and V by 3 bases; bases with no gene match: 6. CDR3 length equals 15 residues. Full variable domain (outside the CDR3, taken from reference TRBV30 and TRBJ2-3): SQTIHQWPATLVQPVGSPLSLECTVEGTSNPNLYWYRQAAGRGLQLLFYSVGIGQISSEVPQNLSASRPQDRQFILSSKKLLLSDSGFYLCAWRDSGRSTDTQYFGPGTRLTVL.

This sequence joins TRBV6-5 and TRBJ2-5, with 13 bases lining up with TRBD2. This CDR3 has 16 residues. The germline V gene encodes CDR1 MNHEY and CDR2 SVGAGI. V lost 3 bases to trimming and J lost 4 bases; unmatched junction nucleotides: 5. For the CDR3, the DNA is TGTGCCAGCAGTTATTCGGGACTAGCGGGACGAGAGACCCAGTACTTC. Translating gives CASSYSGLAGRETQYF.

This chain uses TRBV20-1 with TRBJ2-1; D is uncertain. In germline, CDR1 is DFQATT, CDR2 SNEGSKA (reference sequence). V was clipped by 6 bases and J by 4 bases, with 7 bases between them. This CDR3 contains 11 residues. CDR3 DNA: TGCAGTGCAAACCCTTACAATGAGCAGTTCTTC. Translation gives CSANPYNEQFF.

The rearrangement joins TRBV7-9 to TRBJ2-3; no reliable D call. Deletions cut 6 bases from V and 3 bases from J, with 10 bases between. CDR1 SEHNR and CDR2 FQNEAQ come from the germline V gene (reference sequence). The CDR3 totals 13 residues. CDR3 DNA sequence: TGTGCCAGCAGACAAAGTGGGACAGATACGCAGTATTTT. It is translated as CASRQSGTDTQYF.

A few counts support this clone. The chain joins TRBV6-6 to TRBJ2-5; 7 bases line up with TRBD2. There are 11 residues in the CDR3. V shed 8 bases and J 5 bases; nucleotides not matched to a gene: 2. Germline-derived CDR1 and CDR2 are MNHNY and SVGAGI (reference sequence). The CDR3 coding sequence is TGTGCCAGCGGGGGGGAGGAGACCCAGTACTTC. It yields the protein CASGGEETQYF.